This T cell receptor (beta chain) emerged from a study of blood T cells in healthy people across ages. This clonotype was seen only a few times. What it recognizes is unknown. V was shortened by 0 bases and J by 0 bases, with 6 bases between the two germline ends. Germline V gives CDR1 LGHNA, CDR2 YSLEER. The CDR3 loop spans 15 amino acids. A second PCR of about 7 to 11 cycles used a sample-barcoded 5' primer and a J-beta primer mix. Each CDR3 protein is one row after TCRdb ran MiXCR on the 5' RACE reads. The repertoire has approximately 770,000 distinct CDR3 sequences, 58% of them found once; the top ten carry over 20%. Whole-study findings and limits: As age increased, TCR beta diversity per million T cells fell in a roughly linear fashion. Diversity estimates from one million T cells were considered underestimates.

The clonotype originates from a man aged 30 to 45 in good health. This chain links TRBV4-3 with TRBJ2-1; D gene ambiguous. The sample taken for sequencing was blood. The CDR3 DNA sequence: TGCGCCAGCAGCCAAGAGCACCACTCCTACAATGAGCAGTTCTTC. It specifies CASSQEHHSYNEQFF.